The subject of this entry is one TCR beta chain. This entry comes from a study of T cells expressing NK-cell markers. The CDR3 sequence is 14 residues long. TCRdb processed the 5' RACE reads again and assigns one entry to each CDR3 protein, with no DNA. The listing contains 350,000 to 500,000 distinct CDR3 sequences. This chain connects TRBV12-3 or TRBV12-4 to TRBJ1-1; TCRdb outputs TRBD1, but without DNA this stays unchecked. The sample was blood T cells: a sorted CD56 or NKG2C T cell subset, CD4+ or CD8+ T cells, or bulk PBMC T cells (not recorded which). The TCR was taken from a woman between 18 and 75 years old in good health. This CDR3 reads CASRRTAMNTEAFF.